This T cell receptor beta chain was recorded in a study of T cell responses to AZD1222 COVID-19 vaccine. Study context: Second doses were pooled across both intervals (about 4 or about 12 weeks).

Clones were read by immunoSEQ multiplex PCR, and TCRdb kept only the in-frame ones, dropping some. The table includes 90,000 to 110,000 clones, around nine tenths detected once. Trimming cost V 0 bases and J 3 bases; bases outside gene matches: 0. CDR3 size: 14 residues. Germline-derived CDR1 and CDR2 are MNHNY and SVGAGI (reference sequence). Source: peripheral blood, taken on day 0 of AZD1222 vaccination. The receptor was derived from an adult in good health. This sequence joins TRBV6-6 and TRBJ1-2, with 8 positions matching TRBD1. The CDR3 here is CASSYSDRDYGYTF. The DNA of the CDR3 is TGTGCCAGCAGTTACTCGGACAGGGACTATGGCTACACCTTC.